What follows is one T cell receptor (beta chain) and its context. This record belongs to a study of shared T cell receptors in the human thymus. The data were produced by immunoSEQ multiplex PCR, yet TCRdb's version contains in-frame clones alone and is incomplete. This table holds some 660,000 clones, about 90% found once. V was pared by 0 bases and J by 2 bases, with 15 bases between. Germline CDR1 and CDR2: LNHNV and YYDKDF (reference sequence). CDR3 size: 17 residues. These data were also filed under a second study, of human thymus T cells.

The chain uses TRBV15 and TRBJ2-3; D unresolved. Sequenced sample: thymocytes. The TCR comes from a boy younger than two with a congenital heart defect. CDR3 coding DNA: TGTGCCACCAGCAGAGATCTCTCGAGAACCTACACAGATACGCAGTATTTT. Its protein is CATSRDLSRTYTDTQYF.